These T cell receptor beta chains were read from a single sample in a study of T cell responses to AZD1222 COVID-19 vaccine. The data were produced by immunoSEQ multiplex PCR, yet TCRdb's version contains in-frame clones alone and is incomplete. Of about 97,000 clones in the sample, roughly 88% are singletons; the top ten hold 2.5% to 3%. The sample in question was peripheral blood, obtained on day 0 of AZD1222 vaccination. Every receptor here comes from an adult in good health. Each CDR3 is given with its conserved first and last residue. D genes are given only for firm matches. Clone sizes are given selectively: once, few, many, or a class where the clone is expanded.

TRBJ2-6 | NA | 16 | TRBV11-3 | NA | TGTGCCAGCAGCCACTGGACAAAACCGGGGGCCAACGTCCTGACTTTC | CASSHWTKPGANVLTF
TRBJ2-1 | NA | 11 | TRBV7-9 | NA | TGTGCCAGCAGCTTAGTTAATGAGCAGTTCTTC | CASSLVNEQFF
TRBJ1-2 | NA | 17 | TRBV7-2 | TRBD1 | TGTGCCAGCAGCTTAGGGCCCGAGGGGACAGGGCTCTATGGCTACACCTTC | CASSLGPEGTGLYGYTF
TRBJ2-7 | NA | 13 | TRBV14 | NA | TGTGCCAGCAGCCGGTCCCCCTCCTACGAGCAGTACTTC | CASSRSPSYEQYF
TRBJ2-3 | NA | 16 | TRBV7-9 | TRBD2 | TGTGCCAGCAGCTTAGGACTAGCGGGGGAAACAGATACGCAGTATTTT | CASSLGLAGETDTQYF
TRBJ2-7 | NA | 15 | TRBV5-1 | NA | TGCGCCAGCAGCTTGGGGCAGGGAATGAACTACGAGCAGTACTTC | CASSLGQGMNYEQYF
TRBJ1-2 | NA | 12 | TRBV6-5 | NA | TGTGCCACCTCGGCGGGCTTACATGGCTACACCTTC | CATSAGLHGYTF
TRBJ1-4 | NA | 13 | TRBV29-1 | TRBD1 | TGCAGCGCCTTAACAGGGGGGGGTGAAAAACTGTTTTTT | CSALTGGGEKLFF
TRBJ2-5 | NA | 14 | TRBV19 | NA | TGTGCCAGTAGTACCAACAGGGAACAAGAGACCCAGTACTTC | CASSTNREQETQYF
TRBJ1-6 | NA | 14 | TRBV19 | NA | TGTGCCAGTAGTATGCCAGGGGATGGAGGTCCCCTCCACTTT | CASSMPGDGGPLHF
TRBJ1-1 | once | 13 | TRBV2 | TRBD1 | TGTGCCAGCAGTGAGGGGACAGCCACTGAAGCTTTCTTT | CASSEGTATEAFF
TRBJ1-4 | NA | 15 | TRBV24-1 | NA | TGTGCCACCAGTGATTCCGGGACCGGTAATGAAAAACTGTTTTTT | CATSDSGTGNEKLFF
TRBJ2-1 | NA | 16 | TRBV6-4 | NA | TGTGCCAGCAGTGACTCAGGAGGGAGCTCCTACAATGAGCAGTTCTTC | CASSDSGGSSYNEQFF
TRBJ1-1 | NA | 14 | TRBV6-5 | NA | TGTGCCAGCAGTTACGACAGACGGAACACTGAAGCTTTCTTT | CASSYDRRNTEAFF
TRBJ1-6 | NA | 17 | TRBV28 | NA | TGTGCCAGCAGTTTAGCCCCGGTGTCAGGGGATAATTCACCCCTCCACTTT | CASSLAPVSGDNSPLHF
TRBJ1-2 | NA | 15 | TRBV3-1/TRBV3-2 | NA | TGTGCCAGCAGCCAAGATCAAGACACCCGATATGGCTACACCTTC | CASSQDQDTRYGYTF
TRBJ1-5 | once | 13 | TRBV5-1 | NA | TGCGCCAGCAGCTTGGACGTGAATCAGCCCCAGCATTTT | CASSLDVNQPQHF
TRBJ1-1 | NA | 15 | TRBV6-1 | TRBD1 | TGTGCCAGCAGTGAGTGGGACAGGTCCAACACTGAAGCTTTCTTT | CASSEWDRSNTEAFF
TRBJ2-7 | NA | 15 | TRBV4-3 | NA | TGCGCCAGCAGCCAAGATCGTAGACAAACCTACGAGCAGTACTTC | CASSQDRRQTYEQYF
TRBJ1-2 | once | 15 | TRBV4-1 | NA | TGCGCCAGCAGCCTACAATGGGCAGGGCACTATGGCTACACCTTC | CASSLQWAGHYGYTF
TRBJ1-1 | NA | 12 | TRBV12-3/TRBV12-4 | NA | TGTGCCAGCAGCTCACAGACTGTGGAAGCTTTCTTT | CASSSQTVEAFF
TRBJ1-4 | few | 13 | TRBV19 | NA | TGTGCCACGCGACATGGCGGAAATGAAAAACTGTTTTTT | CATRHGGNEKLFF
TRBJ2-2 | NA | 15 | TRBV30 | NA | TGTGCCTGGAGTTATGGCGGGTTTAACACCGGGGAGCTGTTTTTT | CAWSYGGFNTGELFF
TRBJ1-4 | NA | 16 | TRBV5-6 | NA | TGTGCCAGCAGCTTACCAACGGACAGCGAAGGGAAAAAACTGTTTTTT | CASSLPTDSEGKKLFF
TRBJ1-1 | NA | 15 | TRBV6-5 | TRBD1 | TGTGCCAGCAGTTACAGATGGGACAGGGACACTGAAGCTTTCTTT | CASSYRWDRDTEAFF
TRBJ2-5 | NA | 15 | TRBV5-1 | TRBD1 | TGCGCCAGCAGCTTAGCAGGGGGATACCAAGAGACCCAGTACTTC | CASSLAGGYQETQYF
TRBJ1-6 | NA | 13 | TRBV12-3/TRBV12-4 | TRBD1 | TGTGCCAGCAGCCGAGGACAGGGGTTACCCCTCCACTTT | CASSRGQGLPLHF
TRBJ2-7 | NA | 12 | TRBV5-4 | NA | TGTGCCAGCAGCTTGAGCTCCTACGAGCAGTACTTC | CASSLSSYEQYF
TRBJ1-1 | NA | 12 | TRBV9 | NA | TGTGCCAGCAGCGTAGGGGACACTGAAGCTTTCTTT | CASSVGDTEAFF
TRBJ2-7 | NA | 15 | TRBV19 | NA | TGTGCCAGTAGTATAGACGCAGGGAAGCACTACGAGCAGTACTTC | CASSIDAGKHYEQYF
TRBJ1-5 | NA | 15 | TRBV6-6 | TRBD1 | TGTGCCAGCAGTCCAGACAGGGGGCTGCGGCAGCCCCAGCATTTT | CASSPDRGLRQPQHF
TRBJ2-7 | once | 15 | TRBV27 | TRBD1 | TGTGCCAGCAGACAGATCGGGACAGTGGGATACGAGCAGTACTTC | CASRQIGTVGYEQYF
TRBJ2-5 | NA | 13 | TRBV28 | NA | TGTGCCAGCAGTTTGGGACATCGGGAGACCCAGTACTTC | CASSLGHRETQYF
TRBJ2-7 | NA | 15 | TRBV14 | TRBD1 | TGTGCCAGCAGCCAAGTCCAGGGGGCAGGCTACGAGCAGTACTTC | CASSQVQGAGYEQYF
TRBJ1-6 | NA | 15 | TRBV5-1 | TRBD1 | TGCGCCAGCAGCTTGGGACAGGGTTATAATTCACCCCTCCACTTT | CASSLGQGYNSPLHF
TRBJ2-2 | NA | 15 | TRBV28 | TRBD1 | TGTGCCAGCAGGCGGGGACAGGAGGACACCGGGGAGCTGTTTTTT | CASRRGQEDTGELFF
TRBJ1-6 | NA | 14 | TRBV30 | NA | TGTGCCTGGAGTGTATACGGGCCCGGTTCACCCCTCCACTTT | CAWSVYGPGSPLHF
TRBJ2-3 | NA | 16 | TRBV4-1 | TRBD2 | TGCGCCAGCAGCCAAGAACCGGGGGGGGCGGGAGATACGCAGTATTTT | CASSQEPGGAGDTQYF
TRBJ2-7 | few | 16 | TRBV4-3 | TRBD1 | TGCGCCAGCAGCCAAGATCCCCTGGCCAGGGGGTACGAGCAGTACTTC | CASSQDPLARGYEQYF
TRBJ2-3 | NA | 16 | TRBV10-3 | NA | TGTGCCATCAGTGAGTCGGTGACAGGCAATACTCCTACGCAGTATTTT | CAISESVTGNTPTQYF
TRBJ1-2 | NA | 12 | TRBV12-3/TRBV12-4 | NA | TGTGCCAGCAGTTATGGGTCTTACGACTACACCTTC | CASSYGSYDYTF
TRBJ1-1 | NA | 13 | TRBV27 | TRBD1 | TGTGCCAGCAGTACAGGGGGCAGGGCTGAAGCTTTCTTT | CASSTGGRAEAFF